A single sample gave rise to the 23 T cell receptor beta chains below, sequenced in a study of T cells in Graves' hyperthyroidism and ophthalmopathy. The TCR beta CDR3 regions underwent amplification using RNA transcripts as the source. A set of HTBI primers served as the primers for a first-round RT-PCR of the TCR CDR3. TCRdb reanalysed the multiplex PCR reads using MiXCR and keeps one entry per CDR3 protein. The sample contains hundreds of thousands of distinct CDR3 sequences, 15% to 20% of which appear only once. The sequenced material came from blood. Receptor source: a man in his forties with Graves' ophthalmopathy.

The chain combines TRBV6-1 with TRBJ2-1, with TRBD2 as a possible D gene (5 bases). This CDR3 region has 15 residues. Germline CDR1 MNHNS, CDR2 SASEGT. Trimming took 6 bases from V and 6 from J, leaving 18 bases between them. The CDR3 sequence is CASSPLLGSLNEQFF. The CDR3 DNA reads as TGTGCCAGCAGCCCCCTACTAGGAAGTCTCAATGAGCAGTTCTTC.

The chain joins TRBV20-1 to TRBJ1-1; TRBD1 matches at 8 bases. V was clipped by 3 bases and J by 6 bases; unmatched bases: 6. The CDR3 contains 13 residues. Per the germline V gene, CDR1 is DFQATT and CDR2 is SNEGSKA (reference sequence). CDR3 nucleotides: TGCAGTGCTAGCCCCCGGACAGGGCCTGAAGCTTTCTTT. It translates to CSASPRTGPEAFF.

The V call is TRBV6-1, the J call TRBJ1-6; D unclear. The CDR3 totals 16 residues. CDR1 and CDR2 from the germline V gene are MNHNS and SASEGT. Deletions cut 6 bases from V and 7 bases from J, with 19 bases between. CDR3 residues: CASRNYDGSGNSPLHF. The CDR3 DNA follows: TGTGCCAGCAGAAATTATGACGGGTCGGGCAATTCACCCCTCCACTTT.

In its sample, this clonotype was seen a few times. CDR3 sequence reads: CASSYGTENTGELFF. In DNA form, the CDR3 reads TGTGCCAGCAGTTACGGGACAGAGAACACCGGGGAGCTGTTTTTT. The chain couples TRBV6-5 to TRBJ2-2; TRBD1 matches at 7 bases. Germline assignment: CDR1 MNHEY and CDR2 SVGAGI. V lost 2 bases, J lost 1 base, and 1 base stayed unmatched. The length of the CDR3 is 15 residues.

Concerning this clonotype: Since a much larger clone is just one base distant, this may be a read error. V is TRBV2 and J is TRBJ2-3; D perhaps matches TRBD1 (5 bases). Trimming shortened V by 8 bases and J by 1 base, and 19 bases separated the two germline ends. CDR1 and CDR2 from the germline V gene are SNHLY and FYNNEI. This CDR3 has 16 amino acids. CDR3 coding DNA: TGTGCCAGCGGTGTGTTTGGGGCAGAGGGCACAGATACGCAGTATTTT. Encoded protein: CASGVFGAEGTDTQYF.

This clonotype was seen many times. The gene calls are TRBV20-1 and TRBJ2-3; 9 bases map to TRBD2. Germline V gives CDR1 DFQATT, CDR2 SNEGSKA (reference sequence). With 3 bases clipped from V and 5 bases from J, the junction kept 12 bases outside the gene matches. CDR3 length: 16 amino acids. CDR3 in DNA: TGCAGTGCTAGTAAATCGGCGGGGGGGCCGGGAGATACGCAGTATTTT. Its protein is CSASKSAGGPGDTQYF.

The V and J genes are TRBV4-1 and TRBJ2-7, with 11 nucleotides matching TRBD1. Germline V gene sequence: CDR1 MGHRA, CDR2 YSYEKL. The CDR3 consists of 15 residues. V gave up 6 bases and J gave up 3 bases; unmatched junction bases: 7. The CDR3 is CASSLGTGGDYEQYF. CDR3 in DNA: TGCGCCAGCAGTCTCGGGACAGGGGGGGACTACGAGCAGTACTTC.

This clonotype was counted a few times. It may be a read error: a sequence one base away is much more abundant. The chain is built from TRBV12-3 or TRBV12-4 and TRBJ1-1; D call uncertain. Trimming shortened V by 8 bases and J by 2 bases, and 12 bases separated the two germline ends. The CDR3 is 13 amino acids. The CDR3 region has the DNA TGTGCCAGCGGACTATGGGGAAACACTGAAGCTTTCTTT. Protein product: CASGLWGNTEAFF.

The genes are TRBV15 and TRBJ2-5, with a weak D call TRBD1 (5 bases). Germline V gene sequence: CDR1 LNHNV, CDR2 YYDKDF (reference sequence). The CDR3 consists of 15 residues. The V gene lost 2 bases and the J gene lost 1 base, with 11 bases spanning the gap. The CDR3 sequence: CATSRLQDPQETQYF. CDR3 DNA: TGTGCCACCAGCAGACTACAGGATCCCCAAGAGACCCAGTACTTC.

The chain has TRBV2 and TRBJ2-2, with 7 bases identical to TRBD1. CDR1 is SNHLY and CDR2 is FYNNEI in the germline V gene. The V gene end was trimmed by 1 base and the J gene end by 5 bases; junction bases not matched to a gene: 4. The length of the CDR3 is 15 residues. The CDR3 DNA reads TGTGCCAGCAGTGAAGTTAGGGGGCAAACCGGGGAGCTGTTTTTT. This gives the protein CASSEVRGQTGELFF.

The V gene is TRBV12-3 or TRBV12-4, the J gene TRBJ2-1, with a weak D call TRBD2 (6 bases). CDR3 length: 15 residues. With 7 bases removed from V and 0 bases from J, the gap between germline ends came to 13 bases. The chain's CDR3 is CASIPSASSYNEQFF. The CDR3 DNA reads as TGTGCCAGCATTCCTAGCGCGAGCTCCTACAATGAGCAGTTCTTC.

The CDR3 loop reads CASSYPGPREYEQYF. The CDR3 DNA is TGTGCCAGCAGTTACCCGGGACCCCGTGAGTACGAGCAGTACTTC. The chain carries TRBV6-6 and TRBJ2-7; D may match TRBD1 or TRBD2 (5 bases each). The CDR3 sequence is 15 residues long. The V end lost 2 bases, the J end lost 4 bases, and 15 bases lay between the germline ends. From germline, CDR1 is MNHNY and CDR2 SVGAGI (reference sequence).

The rearrangement joins TRBV19 to TRBJ2-1; D is unclear. The CDR3 is 18 amino acids. Germline V CDR1 and CDR2: LNHDA, SQIVND (reference sequence). The germline V and J ends were trimmed by 0 bases and 0 bases, with 15 bases remaining between them. The DNA for the CDR3 is TGTGCCAGTAGTATAGATATCCTTGGCGGAGACTCCTACAATGAGCAGTTCTTC. Protein sequence: CASSIDILGGDSYNEQFF.

The V gene is TRBV18, the J gene TRBJ2-7; D is possibly TRBD1 or TRBD2 (5 bases each). The V gene's germline CDR1 is KGHSH and CDR2 LQKENI. V was shortened by 6 bases and J by 3 bases, with 15 bases between the two germline ends. The CDR3 runs to 14 residues. The CDR3 DNA follows: TGTGCCAGCTCCCCTGGGACCTTAAACTACGAGCAGTACTTC. Encoded protein: CASSPGTLNYEQYF.

This rearrangement joins TRBV20-1 to TRBJ2-6; TRBD1 matches 7 bases. CDR1 and CDR2 (germline): DFQATT, SNEGSKA (reference sequence). The length of the CDR3 is 14 residues. Trimming removed 6 bases from V and 0 bases from J; junction bases left unmatched: 2. DNA of the CDR3: TGCAGTGCGACAGGGTTCTCTGGGGCCAACGTCCTGACTTTC. This codes for CSATGFSGANVLTF.

This clonotype was recorded a few times. V usage is TRBV19 and J usage is TRBJ2-1; TRBD1 might be the D (5 bases). The CDR3 is 14 residues long. V dropped 4 bases and J dropped 10 bases, with 17 bases sitting between them. Per germline, CDR1 LNHDA and CDR2 SQIVND (reference sequence). The CDR3 nucleotides read TGTGCCAGTAGTAGTCCAGGGTGGGCAATGGAGCAGTTCTTC. Translated, it gives CASSSPGWAMEQFF.

V usage is TRBV5-1 and J usage is TRBJ1-3, with 10 bases aligning to TRBD1. Germline V gene lookup returns CDR1 SGHRS and CDR2 YFSETQ. This CDR3 spans 14 amino acids. J lost 6 bases, V lost 0 bases, and 0 bases had no gene match. CDR3 DNA: TGCGCCAGCAGCTTGGGACAGGGGGCAAACACCATATATTTT. This sequence encodes CASSLGQGANTIYF.

This chain links TRBV11-2 with TRBJ2-1; TRBD2 matches at 13 bases. Germline V gene sequence: CDR1 SGHAT, CDR2 FQNNGV. The V gene end was trimmed by 8 bases and the J gene end by 10 bases; junction bases not matched to a gene: 20. The CDR3 is 18 amino acids. In DNA form, the CDR3 reads TGTGCCAGCGGATACCCCCCTACCGGGACTAGCGGGGCCAGGGAGCAGTTCTTC. This translates into CASGYPPTGTSGAREQFF.

This chain connects TRBV7-9 to TRBJ1-4, with D hard to call. Germline V gene data show CDR1 as SEHNR and CDR2 as FQNEAQ (reference sequence). V shed 5 bases and J shed 1 base, with 14 bases lying between them. CDR3 size: 16 residues. The CDR3 protein is CASSAGEALTNEKLFF. For the CDR3, the DNA is TGTGCCAGCAGCGCCGGGGAGGCCTTAACTAATGAAAAACTGTTTTTT.

V is TRBV6-1 and J is TRBJ1-6, with D hard to call. Germline values: CDR1 MNHNS, CDR2 SASEGT. This CDR3 has 15 residues. Trimming cost V 5 bases and J 10 bases, with 18 bases left between them. The CDR3, as DNA: TGTGCCAGCAGTTCTAGCGGTCCCGAATTCTCACCCCTCCACTTT. Its protein is CASSSSGPEFSPLHF.

This clonotype has just a few counts. Written as DNA, the CDR3 is TGCGCCAGCAGCTTATCGGACTACCATAAAGAGACCCAGTACTTC. Protein sequence: CASSLSDYHKETQYF. V is TRBV5-1 and J is TRBJ2-5, with D perhaps matching TRBD2 (6 bases). The CDR3 has 15 residues. Germline V gene data show CDR1 as SGHRS and CDR2 as YFSETQ. Trimming took off 2 bases at V and 3 bases at J, with 14 bases between the two ends.

This clonotype has a handful of counts. V usage is TRBV9 and J usage is TRBJ1-6; 10 bases are shared with TRBD1. V gave up 3 bases and J gave up 11 bases; unmatched junction bases: 8. Germline V gene lookup returns CDR1 SGDLS and CDR2 YYNGEE. The CDR3 runs 15 residues. CDR3 region: CASSAQTGGGAPLHF. In nucleotides, the CDR3 is TGTGCCAGCAGCGCCCAGACAGGGGGCGGTGCACCCCTCCACTTT.

A few counts support this clonotype. The chain uses TRBV19 and TRBJ2-7, with TRBD1 matching over 10 bases. The germline V gene has CDR1 LNHDA and CDR2 SQIVND (reference sequence). V lost 10 bases, J lost 7 bases, and 19 bases stayed unmatched. This CDR3 has 16 residues. CDR3 bases: TGTGCCACCACCTCGAGAGGGGGACAGGGGACTAGAGAGCAGTACTTC. Its translation is CATTSRGGQGTREQYF.